This TCR beta chain comes out of a study of identical twins. In TCRdb, the 5' RACE reads were re-called with MiXCR into one record per CDR3 protein. The table has about 530,000 distinct CDR3 sequences, around 15% seen once. The CDR3 spans 15 residues. V lost 4 bases, J lost 4 bases, and 17 bases lay in between. Germline CDR1 is SGHRS and CDR2 is YFSETQ. With no exceptions, donors were healthy Caucasians. A further study also used this sample, focusing on yellow fever vaccine responses in identical twins.

The TCR was taken from a young woman in good health. The sequencing input was CD4+ T cells sorted from blood. The chain recombines TRBV5-1 with TRBJ1-1, with TRBD1 as a possible D gene (6 bases). The CDR3 nucleotides read TGCGCCAGCAGCCCAGCAGGGGCCCAAGGCACTGAAGCTTTCTTT. Translating gives CASSPAGAQGTEAFF.